This T cell receptor (beta chain) was identified during a study of regulatory T cells in long-lasting Graves disease. This clonotype was counted only a few times. Trimming shortened V by 1 base and J by 6 bases, and 21 bases separated the two germline ends. CDR1 and CDR2 from the germline V gene are DFQATT and SNEGSKA (reference sequence). The length of the CDR3 is 17 residues. Specified time point: newly diagnosed GD, antithyroid drugs for less than 3 months. Scientists built the TCR library using RNA that was extracted from PBMCs. Both iRepertoire HTBI primers and Arm-PCR of CDR3 regions were used to build the TCR beta libraries. Each CDR3 protein gets one entry after TCRdb re-called the multiplex PCR reads with MiXCR. The table has 320,000 or so distinct CDR3 sequences, 18% seen once.

The receptor was derived from a female donor with Graves disease. V and J are TRBV20-1 and TRBJ2-2; D perhaps matches TRBD2 (6 bases). Sequenced material: peripheral blood mononuclear cells (PBMCs), taken at new diagnosis, from a patient treated with antithyroid drugs. CDR3 nucleotides: TGCAGTGCTAGAGCTCGGGAAAATGCGGGAATCGCCGGGGAGCTGTTTTTT. The encoded protein is CSARARENAGIAGELFF.